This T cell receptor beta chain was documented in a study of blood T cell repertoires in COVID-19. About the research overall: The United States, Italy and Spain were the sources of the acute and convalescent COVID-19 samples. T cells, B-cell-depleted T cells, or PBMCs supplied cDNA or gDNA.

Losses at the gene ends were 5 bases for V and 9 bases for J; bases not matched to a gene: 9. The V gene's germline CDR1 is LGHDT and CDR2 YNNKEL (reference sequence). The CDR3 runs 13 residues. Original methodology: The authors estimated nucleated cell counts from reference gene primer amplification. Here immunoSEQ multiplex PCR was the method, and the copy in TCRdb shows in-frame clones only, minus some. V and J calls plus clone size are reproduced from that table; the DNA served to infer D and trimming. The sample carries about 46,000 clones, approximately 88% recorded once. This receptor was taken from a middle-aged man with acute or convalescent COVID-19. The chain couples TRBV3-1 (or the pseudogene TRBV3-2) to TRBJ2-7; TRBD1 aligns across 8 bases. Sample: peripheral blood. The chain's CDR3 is CASSTPGTGPQYF. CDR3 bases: TGTGCCAGCAGCACACCTGGGACAGGTCCGCAGTACTTC.